These T cell receptor beta chains were read from a single sample in a study of T and B cells in COVID-19 patients. TCRdb re-analysed the multiplex PCR reads in MiXCR, keeping a single row per CDR3 protein. The table lists 8,700 or so distinct CDR3 sequences, approximately 30% of them singletons. Sequenced sample: blood. The receptor set was obtained from a human donor who had recovered from COVID-19. CDR3s include the opening cysteine and the closing phenylalanine or tryptophan. A D gene is named only where the DNA matches it firmly. Part of the rows lack a size; the others show once, few, many or a class for expanded clones.

j_gene: TRBJ2-3; d_gene: TRBD2; abundance: -; v_gene: TRBV27; CDR3nt: TGTGCCAGCAGTTTAGGGACTAGCGGGGGGGCAACAGATACGCAGTATTTT; CDR3aa: CASSLGTSGGATDTQYF
j_gene: TRBJ2-3; d_gene: TRBD2; abundance: -; v_gene: TRBV20-1; CDR3nt: TGCAGTGCTAGACTTCCCGGGAGAGCGGGGTGGGCAGATACGCAGTATTTT; CDR3aa: CSARLPGRAGWADTQYF
j_gene: TRBJ2-7; d_gene: -; abundance: -; v_gene: TRBV10-2; CDR3nt: TGCGCCAGCAGTGAGACAGGGCTCGGCGACGAGCAGTACTTC; CDR3aa: CASSETGLGDEQYF
j_gene: TRBJ1-6; d_gene: -; abundance: medium-sized; v_gene: TRBV6-5; CDR3nt: TGTGCCAGCAGTTACTCCATAGGGAATACTAATTCACCCCTCCACTTT; CDR3aa: CASSYSIGNTNSPLHF
j_gene: TRBJ2-7; d_gene: TRBD1; abundance: medium-sized; v_gene: TRBV27; CDR3nt: TGTGCCAGCAGGCAGGGACAGCTAGGCCCCTACGAGCAGTACTTC; CDR3aa: CASRQGQLGPYEQYF
j_gene: TRBJ2-7; d_gene: -; abundance: -; v_gene: TRBV6-2/TRBV6-3; CDR3nt: TGTGCCAGCAGTGAGTACAGGGTGGAGCAGTACTTC; CDR3aa: CASSEYRVEQYF
j_gene: TRBJ1-4; d_gene: TRBD1; abundance: few; v_gene: TRBV7-9; CDR3nt: TGTGCCAGCAGCTTCGACAGGGGAACATCAGCTAATGAAAAACTGTTTTTT; CDR3aa: CASSFDRGTSANEKLFF
j_gene: TRBJ1-2; d_gene: -; abundance: medium-sized; v_gene: TRBV19; CDR3nt: TGTGCCAGTAGTACCATCGGTCCGTACTATGGCTACACCTTC; CDR3aa: CASSTIGPYYGYTF
j_gene: TRBJ1-1; d_gene: -; abundance: -; v_gene: TRBV20-1; CDR3nt: TGCAATACACGTGGAGGGGGACAGAACACTGAAGCTTTCTTT; CDR3aa: CNTRGGGQNTEAFF
j_gene: TRBJ2-7; d_gene: TRBD2; abundance: -; v_gene: TRBV20-1; CDR3nt: TGCAGTGCTACGCCTTTGCCCGGGACTAGCGCCTACGAGCAGTACTTC; CDR3aa: CSATPLPGTSAYEQYF
j_gene: TRBJ1-2; d_gene: -; abundance: few; v_gene: TRBV7-2; CDR3nt: TGTGCCAGCAGCTTAGGTGGTCAGGGGAATAGCTATGGCTACACCTTC; CDR3aa: CASSLGGQGNSYGYTF
j_gene: TRBJ1-2; d_gene: TRBD1; abundance: few; v_gene: TRBV12-3/TRBV12-4; CDR3nt: TGTGCCAGCAGTTTGGTTGGACAGGGCTATGGCTACACCTTC; CDR3aa: CASSLVGQGYGYTF
j_gene: TRBJ2-3; d_gene: -; abundance: medium-sized; v_gene: TRBV19; CDR3nt: TGTGCCAGTAGTCCCCCTATCGCAGATACGCAGTATTTT; CDR3aa: CASSPPIADTQYF
j_gene: TRBJ2-7; d_gene: TRBD1; abundance: -; v_gene: TRBV4-3; CDR3nt: TGCGCCAGCAGCCAAGAGGTCATCCGGGACAGAGCCTACGAGCAGTACTTC; CDR3aa: CASSQEVIRDRAYEQYF
j_gene: TRBJ1-3; d_gene: -; abundance: few; v_gene: TRBV20-1; CDR3nt: TGCAGTGCTAAGGATAGTGCCTCTGGAAACACCATATATTTT; CDR3aa: CSAKDSASGNTIYF
j_gene: TRBJ1-3; d_gene: -; abundance: few; v_gene: TRBV6-1; CDR3nt: TGTGCCAGCAGTGAAGAGGACGGGCAGCCCGGAAACACCATATATTTT; CDR3aa: CASSEEDGQPGNTIYF
j_gene: TRBJ2-7; d_gene: TRBD2; abundance: -; v_gene: TRBV7-9; CDR3nt: TGTGCCAGCATTATCGGCGGGGGGCCGTACGAGCAGTACTTC; CDR3aa: CASIIGGGPYEQYF
j_gene: TRBJ1-4; d_gene: TRBD1; abundance: -; v_gene: TRBV6-5; CDR3nt: TGTGCCAGCAGCCTTTTCGGACAGGGGGCGAATGAAAAACTGTTTTTT; CDR3aa: CASSLFGQGANEKLFF
j_gene: TRBJ1-5; d_gene: -; abundance: few; v_gene: TRBV6-1; CDR3nt: TGTGCCACCAGGACTGTGAATCAGCCCCAGCATTTT; CDR3aa: CATRTVNQPQHF
j_gene: TRBJ2-7; d_gene: TRBD1; abundance: -; v_gene: TRBV6-1; CDR3nt: TGTGCCAGCAGTCGGCGACAGGGATATCAATCGGCACCTACCCTTACCTACGAGCAGTACTTC; CDR3aa: CASSRRQGYQSAPTLTYEQYF